These 17 T cell receptor beta chains share one sample of origin, sequenced in a study of radiotherapy plus CTLA-4 blockade in lung cancer. The method was immunoSEQ multiplex PCR; TCRdb's version includes in-frame clones alone and lacks a portion of them. The sample consists of approximately 60,000 clones, 70% to 80% of them appearing once. Sequences were derived from peripheral blood, sampled from a patient treated with radiotherapy plus ipilimumab. Every receptor here comes from a human donor with non-small cell lung cancer who had a complete response to radiotherapy plus ipilimumab.

The rearrangement links TRBV11-3 to TRBJ2-7; tentatively, D is TRBD1 (6 bases). This CDR3 is built from 14 residues. In germline, CDR1 is SGHNT, CDR2 YENEEA. Trimming stripped 0 bases from V and 2 bases from J, with 8 bases between. CDR3 in amino acids: CASSLETGPYEQYF. In DNA, the CDR3 is TGTGCCAGCAGCTTAGAGACAGGCCCCTACGAGCAGTACTTC.

This rearrangement joins TRBV7-2 to TRBJ2-3; no firm D call. V was clipped by 5 bases and J by 2 bases, with 14 bases between them. The germline V gene has CDR1 SGHTA and CDR2 FQGNSA. The CDR3 sequence is 15 residues long. DNA for the CDR3: TGTGCCAGCAGCCTAACTATGGGGTTCACAGATACGCAGTATTTT. It codes for CASSLTMGFTDTQYF. The variable domain in full, completed from reference TRBV7-2 and TRBJ2-3, reads GAGVSQSPSNKVTEKGKDVELRCDPISGHTALYWYRQSLGQGLEFLIYFQGNSAPDKSGLPSDRFSAERTGGSVSTLTIQRTQQEDSAVYLCASSLTMGFTDTQYFGPGTRLTVL.

The chain joins TRBV10-1 to TRBJ1-1; D not resolved. The CDR3 has 13 residues. Germline assignment: CDR1 WNHNN and CDR2 SYGVQD (reference sequence). V lost 4 bases and J 3 bases, leaving 9 bases between the germline ends. CDR3 in amino acids: CASSAAWDTEAFF. The CDR3 DNA reads TGCGCCAGCAGTGCGGCCTGGGACACTGAAGCTTTCTTT.

This clone came up a few times. Other DNA sequences from this sample encode an identical CDR3 as well. The rearrangement joins TRBV12-5 to TRBJ1-2; no clear D. Germline V gene sequence: CDR1 LGHNT, CDR2 FRNRAP. This CDR3 is built from 13 residues. V lost 1 base and J lost 2, with 5 bases in between. The CDR3 nucleotides are TGTGCTAGTGGTTTGGGGGCGAACTATGGCTACACCTTC. Translating it yields CASGLGANYGYTF.

V is TRBV9 and J is TRBJ1-1; no definite D call. Germline values: CDR1 SGDLS, CDR2 YYNGEE. CDR3 length: 13 amino acids. V lost 0 bases, J lost 3 bases, and 6 bases lay in between. The CDR3 DNA reads as TGTGCCAGCAGCGTAGGAATGGACACTGAAGCTTTCTTT. Its protein product is CASSVGMDTEAFF.

J is TRBJ2-3 and V is TRBV5-6; D is uncertain. Germline-derived CDR1 and CDR2 are SGHDT and YYEEEE. V lost 1 base to trimming and J lost 4 bases, with 7 bases between them. This CDR3 contains 13 residues. This CDR3 is CASSLWGADTQYF. CDR3 nucleotides: TGTGCCAGCAGCTTGTGGGGTGCAGATACGCAGTATTTT.

In this sample, this clone turned up a few times. The J gene is TRBJ1-1, the V gene TRBV9; D call uncertain. This CDR3 has 12 amino acids. The germline V gene has CDR1 SGDLS and CDR2 YYNGEE. V was trimmed by 3 bases and J by 3 bases, leaving 6 bases between them. The CDR3 nucleotides are TGTGCCAGCAGCGGCTTGGACACTGAAGCTTTCTTT. It translates to CASSGLDTEAFF.

This clone was recorded only once. This chain connects TRBV28 to TRBJ2-1, with TRBD2 identical over 13 bases. Germline loops: CDR1 MDHEN, CDR2 SYDVKM. V gave up 3 bases and J gave up 6 bases; unmatched junction bases: 5. The CDR3 has 16 residues. Here the CDR3 DNA reads TGTGCCAGCAGTTTGGGGACTAGCGGGACATTCAATGAGCAGTTCTTC. This codes for CASSLGTSGTFNEQFF.

This chain joins TRBV14 and TRBJ2-7; possibly TRBD1 or TRBD2 for D (5 bases each). In germline, CDR1 is SGHDN, CDR2 FVKESK. V gave up 7 bases and J gave up 2 bases, with 15 bases separating them. The CDR3 sequence is 14 residues long. Here the CDR3 DNA reads TGTGCCAGCAACCTCAAGGGACGCACCTACGAGCAGTACTTC. Translating gives CASNLKGRTYEQYF. The variable domain in full, completed from reference TRBV14 and TRBJ2-7, reads EAGVTQFPSHSVIEKGQTVTLRCDPISGHDNLYWYRRVMGKEIKFLLHFVKESKQDESGMPNNRFLAERTGGTYSTLKVQPAELEDSGVYFCASNLKGRTYEQYFGPGTRLTVT.

The chain recombines TRBV28 with TRBJ1-2; possibly TRBD1 for D (6 bases). Trimming stripped 1 base from V and 5 bases from J, with 17 bases between. The CDR3 is made up of 16 amino acids. CDR1 and CDR2 (germline): MDHEN, SYDVKM. The CDR3 spells CASSLFGGGGAYGYTF. Here the CDR3 DNA reads TGTGCCAGCAGTTTATTCGGGGGCGGAGGTGCATATGGCTACACCTTC.

This clone was recorded only once. The chain employs TRBV29-1 and TRBJ1-5; D might be TRBD1 (5 bases). V lost 7 bases to trimming and J lost 0 bases, with 16 bases between them. CDR1 is SQVTM, CDR2 ANQGSEA, per germline. CDR3 length: 15 amino acids. In DNA, the CDR3 is TGCAGCGCCACAGTTTTTGGGGGTAGCAATCAGCCCCAGCATTTT. Its protein is CSATVFGGSNQPQHF.

The J gene is TRBJ1-2, the V gene TRBV30, with D maybe TRBD1 (5 bases). The V gene's germline CDR1 is GTSNPN and CDR2 SVGIG (reference sequence). The CDR3 length is 13 residues. With 5 bases removed from V and 4 bases from J, the gap between germline ends came to 14 bases. The CDR3 region is CAWSPGRVYGYTF. As DNA, the CDR3 is TGTGCCTGGTCCCCAGGCAGGGTCTATGGCTACACCTTC.

The chain joins TRBV7-9 to TRBJ2-3, with unresolved D. V lost 5 bases to trimming and J lost 2 bases, with 8 bases between them. The length of the CDR3 is 13 residues. Germline loops: CDR1 SEHNR, CDR2 FQNEAQ (reference sequence). The CDR3 nucleotides read TGTGCCAGCAGCGCGGTTCACACAGATACGCAGTATTTT. Amino acid sequence: CASSAVHTDTQYF.

The CDR3 DNA reads as TGTGCCAGTCAGGACAGACCGAGGAACTATGGCTACACCTTC. Its protein is CASQDRPRNYGYTF. The rearrangement joins TRBV6-6 to TRBJ1-2; D is perhaps TRBD1 (6 bases). The CDR3 runs to 14 residues. Trimming took off 9 bases at V and 2 bases at J, with 16 bases between the two ends. Germline V lookup: CDR1 MNHNY, CDR2 SVGAGI (reference sequence).

This clone was observed once. The chain couples TRBV6-5 to TRBJ2-5, with 9 nucleotides matching TRBD1. Trimming cost V 4 bases and J 5 bases; bases outside gene matches: 8. The CDR3 contains 15 residues. The germline V gene encodes CDR1 MNHEY and CDR2 SVGAGI. For the CDR3, the DNA is TGTGCCAGCAGTTCAGACGGGACAGGGTGGGAGACCCAGTACTTC. The encoded protein is CASSSDGTGWETQYF.

The rearrangement joins TRBV6-1 to TRBJ1-2, with D possibly being TRBD1 (6 bases). CDR3 size: 14 residues. Germline V gene lookup returns CDR1 MNHNS and CDR2 SASEGT. Trimming shortened V by 3 bases and J by 6 bases, and 14 bases separated the two germline ends. In nucleotides, the CDR3 is TGTGCCAGCAGTGATGGCCAACAGGGAGATGGCTACACCTTC. It is translated as CASSDGQQGDGYTF.

The rearrangement links TRBV5-1 to TRBJ2-5; 7 bases align to TRBD1. The CDR3 spans 15 residues. Trimming at V came to 3 bases and at J to 1 base, leaving 6 bases not matched to a gene. CDR1 is SGHRS, CDR2 YFSETQ, per germline. In DNA, the CDR3 is TGCGCCAGCAGCTCCCTGGGACAGACCCAAGAGACCCAGTACTTC. Encoded protein: CASSSLGQTQETQYF.